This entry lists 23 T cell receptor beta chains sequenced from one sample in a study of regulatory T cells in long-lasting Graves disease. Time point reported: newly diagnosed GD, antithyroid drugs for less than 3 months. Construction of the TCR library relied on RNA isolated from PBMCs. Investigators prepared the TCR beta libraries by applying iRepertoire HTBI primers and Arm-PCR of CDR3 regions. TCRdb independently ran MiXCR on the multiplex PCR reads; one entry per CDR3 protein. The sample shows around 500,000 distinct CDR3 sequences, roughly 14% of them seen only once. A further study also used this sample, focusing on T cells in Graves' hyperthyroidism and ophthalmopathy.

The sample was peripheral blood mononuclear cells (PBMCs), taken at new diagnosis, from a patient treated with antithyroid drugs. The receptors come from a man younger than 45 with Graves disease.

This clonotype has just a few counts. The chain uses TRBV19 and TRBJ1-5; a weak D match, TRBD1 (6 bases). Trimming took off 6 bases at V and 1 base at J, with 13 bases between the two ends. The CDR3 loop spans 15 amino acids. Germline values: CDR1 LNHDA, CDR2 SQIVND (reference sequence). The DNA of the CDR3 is TGTGCCAGTAGAGGGGGGGAGGGGAGCAATCAGCCCCAGCATTTT. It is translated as CASRGGEGSNQPQHF.

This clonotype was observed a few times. CDR3 nucleotides: TGTGCCAGCAGCCCGGAAGACACAGGGTATACGCAGTATTTT. Protein sequence: CASSPEDTGYTQYF. This chain joins TRBV9 and TRBJ2-3, with a possible D match to TRBD1 (6 bases). V lost 4 bases to trimming and J lost 7 bases, with 16 bases between them. This CDR3 spans 14 amino acids. Germline V gene lookup returns CDR1 SGDLS and CDR2 YYNGEE.

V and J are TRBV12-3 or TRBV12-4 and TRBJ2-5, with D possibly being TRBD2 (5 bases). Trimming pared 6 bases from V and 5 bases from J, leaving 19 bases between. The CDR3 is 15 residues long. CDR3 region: CASSQSLAPRETQYF. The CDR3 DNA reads TGTGCCAGCAGCCAGAGTTTAGCGCCGAGGGAGACCCAGTACTTC.

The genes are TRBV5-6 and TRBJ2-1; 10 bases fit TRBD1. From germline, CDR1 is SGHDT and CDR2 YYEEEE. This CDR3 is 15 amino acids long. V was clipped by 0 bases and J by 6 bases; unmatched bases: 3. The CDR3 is CASSLVTGGINEQFF. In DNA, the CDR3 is TGTGCCAGCAGCTTGGTGACAGGGGGCATCAATGAGCAGTTCTTC. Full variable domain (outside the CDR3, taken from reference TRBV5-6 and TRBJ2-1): DAGVTQSPTHLIKTRGQQVTLRCSPKSGHDTVSWYQQALGQGPQFIFQYYEEEERQRGNFPDRFSGHQFPNYSSELNVNALLLGDSALYLCASSLVTGGINEQFFGPGTRLTVL.

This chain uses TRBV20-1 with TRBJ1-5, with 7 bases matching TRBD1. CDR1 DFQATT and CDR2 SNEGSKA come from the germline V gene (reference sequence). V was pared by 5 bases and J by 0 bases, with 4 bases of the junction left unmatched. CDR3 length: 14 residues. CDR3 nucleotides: TGCAGTGCTCGGGACAGATCTAGCAATCAGCCCCAGCATTTT. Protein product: CSARDRSSNQPQHF.

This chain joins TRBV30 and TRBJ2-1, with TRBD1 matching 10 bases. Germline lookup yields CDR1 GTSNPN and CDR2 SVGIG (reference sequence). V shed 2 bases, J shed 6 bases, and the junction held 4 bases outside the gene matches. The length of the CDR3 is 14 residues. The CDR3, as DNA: TGTGCCTGGAGTACGGGACAGGGGACCAATGAGCAGTTCTTC. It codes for CAWSTGQGTNEQFF.

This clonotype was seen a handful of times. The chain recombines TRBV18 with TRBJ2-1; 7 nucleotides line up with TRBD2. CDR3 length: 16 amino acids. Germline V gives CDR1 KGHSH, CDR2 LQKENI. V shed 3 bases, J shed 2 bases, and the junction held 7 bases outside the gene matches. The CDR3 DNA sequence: TGTGCCAGCTCACCGGATCTAGCGGATGCCTACAATGAGCAGTTCTTC. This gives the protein CASSPDLADAYNEQFF.

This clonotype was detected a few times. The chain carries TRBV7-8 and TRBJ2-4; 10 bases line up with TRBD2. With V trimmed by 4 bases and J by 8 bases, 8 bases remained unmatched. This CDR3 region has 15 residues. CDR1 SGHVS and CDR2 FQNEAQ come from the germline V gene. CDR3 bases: TGTGCCAGCAGCTCGACTCTAGCGGGAGAAGACATTCAGTACTTC. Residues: CASSSTLAGEDIQYF. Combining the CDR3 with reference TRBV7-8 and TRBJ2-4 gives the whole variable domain GAGVSQSPRYKVAKRGQDVALRCDPISGHVSLFWYQQALGQGPEFLTYFQNEAQLDKSGLPSDRFFAERPEGSVSTLKIQRTQQEDSAVYLCASSSTLAGEDIQYFGAGTRLSVL.

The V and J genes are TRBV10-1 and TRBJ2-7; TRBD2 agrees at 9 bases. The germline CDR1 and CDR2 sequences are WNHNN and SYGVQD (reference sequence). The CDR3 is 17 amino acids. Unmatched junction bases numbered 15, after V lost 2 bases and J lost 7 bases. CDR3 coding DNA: TGCGCCAGCAGTGAGAGAACTAGCGGGCCCGCCGGGAGAGAGCAGTACTTC. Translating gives CASSERTSGPAGREQYF.

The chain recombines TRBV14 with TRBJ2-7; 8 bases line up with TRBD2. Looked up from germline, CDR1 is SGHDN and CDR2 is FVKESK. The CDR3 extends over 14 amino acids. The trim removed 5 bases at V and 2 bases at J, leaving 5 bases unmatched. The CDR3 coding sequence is TGTGCCAGCAGCTCCGGGGGGGCCCCCTACGAGCAGTACTTC. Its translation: CASSSGGAPYEQYF.

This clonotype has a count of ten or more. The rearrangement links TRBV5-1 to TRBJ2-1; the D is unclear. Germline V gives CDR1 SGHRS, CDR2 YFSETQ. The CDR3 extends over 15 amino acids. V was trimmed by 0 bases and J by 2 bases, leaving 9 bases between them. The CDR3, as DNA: TGCGCCAGCAGCTTGGACGCGGTTACCTACAATGAGCAGTTCTTC. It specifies CASSLDAVTYNEQFF. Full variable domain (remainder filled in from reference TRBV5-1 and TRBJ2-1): KAGVTQTPRYLIKTRGQQVTLSCSPISGHRSVSWYQQTPGQGLQFLFEYFSETQRNKGNFPGRFSGRQFSNSRSEMNVSTLELGDSALYLCASSLDAVTYNEQFFGPGTRLTVL.

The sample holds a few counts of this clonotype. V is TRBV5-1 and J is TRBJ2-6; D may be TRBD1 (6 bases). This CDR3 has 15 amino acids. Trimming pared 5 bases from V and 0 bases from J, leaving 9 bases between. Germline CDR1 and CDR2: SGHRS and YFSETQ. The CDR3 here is CASSQQGSGANVLTF. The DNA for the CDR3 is TGCGCCAGCAGTCAACAGGGCTCTGGGGCCAACGTCCTGACTTTC.

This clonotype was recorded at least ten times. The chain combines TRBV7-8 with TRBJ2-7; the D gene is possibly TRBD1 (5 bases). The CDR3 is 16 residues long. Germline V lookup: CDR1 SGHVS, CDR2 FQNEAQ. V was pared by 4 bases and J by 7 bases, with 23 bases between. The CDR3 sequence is CASSSHHPRAGWEQYF. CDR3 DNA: TGTGCCAGCAGCTCCCATCACCCCCGGGCAGGGTGGGAGCAGTACTTC.

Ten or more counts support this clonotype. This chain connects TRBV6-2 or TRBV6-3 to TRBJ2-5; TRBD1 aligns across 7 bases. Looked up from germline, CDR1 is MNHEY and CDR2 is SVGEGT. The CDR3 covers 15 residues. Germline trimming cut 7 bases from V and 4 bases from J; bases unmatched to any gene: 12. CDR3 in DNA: TGTGCCAGCAAAAAAGGGGGCGCGGATCTAGAGACCCAGTACTTC. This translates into CASKKGGADLETQYF.

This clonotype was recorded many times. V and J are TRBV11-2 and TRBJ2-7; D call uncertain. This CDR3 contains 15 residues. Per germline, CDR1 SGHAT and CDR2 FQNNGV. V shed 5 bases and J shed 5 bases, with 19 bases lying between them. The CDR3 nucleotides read TGTGCCAGCAGCCCAACCCCCGGGTTGTTCCACGAGCAGTACTTC. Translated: CASSPTPGLFHEQYF.

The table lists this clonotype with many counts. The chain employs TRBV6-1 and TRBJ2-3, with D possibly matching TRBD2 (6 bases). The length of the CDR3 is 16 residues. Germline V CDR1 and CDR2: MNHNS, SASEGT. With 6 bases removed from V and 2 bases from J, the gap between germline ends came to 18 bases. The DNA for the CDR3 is TGTGCCAGCAGATTTCAGGGTAGCGGATCCACAGATACGCAGTATTTT. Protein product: CASRFQGSGSTDTQYF.

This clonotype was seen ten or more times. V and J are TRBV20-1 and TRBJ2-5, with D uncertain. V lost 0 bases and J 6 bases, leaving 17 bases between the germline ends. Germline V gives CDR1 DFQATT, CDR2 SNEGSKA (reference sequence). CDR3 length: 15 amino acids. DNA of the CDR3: TGCAGTGCTAGAGATCCGTCCCGGCAGGCACAGACCCAGTACTTC. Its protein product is CSARDPSRQAQTQYF.

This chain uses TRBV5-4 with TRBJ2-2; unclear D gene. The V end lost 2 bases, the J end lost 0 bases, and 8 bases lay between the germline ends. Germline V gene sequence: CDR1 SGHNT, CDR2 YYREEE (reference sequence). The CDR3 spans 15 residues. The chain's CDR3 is CASSLTAPNTGELFF. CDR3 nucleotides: TGTGCCAGCAGCTTAACGGCTCCGAACACCGGGGAGCTGTTTTTT.

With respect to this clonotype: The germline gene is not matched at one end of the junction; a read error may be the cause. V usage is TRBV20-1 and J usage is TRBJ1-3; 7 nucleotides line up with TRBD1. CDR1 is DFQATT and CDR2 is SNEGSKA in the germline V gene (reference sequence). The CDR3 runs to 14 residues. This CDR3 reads CSAREQGFDTINPF. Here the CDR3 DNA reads TGCAGTGCTAGAGAACAGGGGTTTGACACCATCAACCCCTTT.

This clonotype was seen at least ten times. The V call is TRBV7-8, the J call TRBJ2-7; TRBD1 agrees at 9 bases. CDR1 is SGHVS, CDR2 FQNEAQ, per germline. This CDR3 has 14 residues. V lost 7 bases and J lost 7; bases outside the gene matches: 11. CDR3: CASTEGQGTNEQYF. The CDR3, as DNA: TGTGCCAGCACGGAGGGACAGGGTACTAATGAGCAGTACTTC.

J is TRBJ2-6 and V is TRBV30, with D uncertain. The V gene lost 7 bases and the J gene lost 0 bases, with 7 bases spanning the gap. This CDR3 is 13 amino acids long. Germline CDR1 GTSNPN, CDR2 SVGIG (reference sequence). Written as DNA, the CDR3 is TGTGCCTTCAGTCCCTCTGGGGCCAACGTCCTGACTTTC. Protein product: CAFSPSGANVLTF. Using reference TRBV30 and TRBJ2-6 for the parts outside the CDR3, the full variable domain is SQTIHQWPATLVQPVGSPLSLECTVEGTSNPNLYWYRQAAGRGLQLLFYSVGIGQISSEVPQNLSASRPQDRQFILSSKKLLLSDSGFYLCAFSPSGANVLTFGAGSRLTVL.

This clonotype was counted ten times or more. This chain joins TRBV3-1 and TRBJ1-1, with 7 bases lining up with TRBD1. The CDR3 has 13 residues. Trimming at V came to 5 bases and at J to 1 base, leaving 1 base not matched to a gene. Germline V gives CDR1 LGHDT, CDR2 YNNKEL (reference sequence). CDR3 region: CASSRTGNTEAFF. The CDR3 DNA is TGTGCCAGCAGCAGGACAGGGAACACTGAAGCTTTCTTT.

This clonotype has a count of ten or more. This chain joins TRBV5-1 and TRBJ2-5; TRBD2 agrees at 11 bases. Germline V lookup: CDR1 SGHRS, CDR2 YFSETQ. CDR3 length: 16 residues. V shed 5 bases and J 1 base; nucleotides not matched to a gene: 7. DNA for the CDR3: TGCGCCAGCAGTCTCCTTGGGACTAGCGGCCAAGAGACCCAGTACTTC. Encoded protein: CASSLLGTSGQETQYF.